This TCR beta chain was found in a study of blood T cell repertoires in COVID-19. Study information: Sources were T cells, B-cell-depleted T cells, or PBMCs; the material itself was cDNA or gDNA.

The V gene's germline CDR1 is MDHEN and CDR2 SYDVKM. The CDR3 runs to 16 residues. Trimming removed 5 bases at V and 5 bases at J, with 18 bases between. Only in-frame clones appear in the TCRdb table, and some are missing; sequencing was by immunoSEQ multiplex PCR. The sample contains almost 200,000 clones, roughly 90% of which appear only once. The chain combines TRBV28 with TRBJ1-4; TRBD1 might be the D (5 bases). Material for sequencing was peripheral blood. The receptor was derived from a woman in her 70s with acute or convalescent COVID-19. This CDR3 reads CASSASWQEGNEKLFF. The CDR3 coding sequence is TGTGCCAGCAGTGCCTCCTGGCAGGAGGGGAATGAAAAACTGTTTTTT. Full variable domain (outside the CDR3, taken from reference TRBV28 and TRBJ1-4): DVKVTQSSRYLVKRTGEKVFLECVQDMDHENMFWYRQDPGLGLRLIYFSYDVKMKEKGDIPEGYSVSREKKERFSLILESASTNQTSMYLCASSASWQEGNEKLFFGSGTQLSVL.